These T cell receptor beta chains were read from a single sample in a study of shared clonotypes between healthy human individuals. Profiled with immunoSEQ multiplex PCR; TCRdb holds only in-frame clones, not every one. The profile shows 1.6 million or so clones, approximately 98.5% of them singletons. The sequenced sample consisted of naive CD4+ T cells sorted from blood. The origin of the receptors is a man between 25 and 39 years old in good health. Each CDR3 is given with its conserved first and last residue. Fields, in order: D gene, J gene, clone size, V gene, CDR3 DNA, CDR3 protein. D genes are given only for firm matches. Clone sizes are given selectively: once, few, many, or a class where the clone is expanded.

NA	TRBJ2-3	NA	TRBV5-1	TGCGCCAGCAGCTTTAGGGGGGGAGATACGCAGTATTTT	CASSFRGGDTQYF
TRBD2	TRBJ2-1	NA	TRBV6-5	TGTGCCAGCAGAGGACAGCGGGGGCAATACAATGAGCAGTTCTTC	CASRGQRGQYNEQFF
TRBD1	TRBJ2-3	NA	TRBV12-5	TGTGCTAGTGGTTTTGGGACAGGGGGCCGGGTGGATACGCAGTATTTT	CASGFGTGGRVDTQYF
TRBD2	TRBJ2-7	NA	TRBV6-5	TGTGCCAGCAGTTACTCGCCTAGCGGGATCTACGAGCAGTACTTC	CASSYSPSGIYEQYF
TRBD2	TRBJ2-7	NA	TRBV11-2	TGTGCCAGCAGCTTAGGTCAGCGGGGCCCCTACGAGCAGTACTTC	CASSLGQRGPYEQYF
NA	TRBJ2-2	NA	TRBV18	TGTGCCAGCTCACCTTCCGGACGTCCCGGGGAGCTGTTTTTT	CASSPSGRPGELFF
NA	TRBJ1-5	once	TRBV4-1	TGCGCCAGCAGCCAAGCGGGGGGGGAGCTCAGTCAGCCCCAGCATTTT	CASSQAGGELSQPQHF
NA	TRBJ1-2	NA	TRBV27	TGTGCCAGCAGTTTAAACGTACGACTGCGGGGTGGCTACACCTTC	CASSLNVRLRGGYTF
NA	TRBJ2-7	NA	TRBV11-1	TGTGCCAGCAGCCTTCAGCTCAGCTCCTACGAGCAGTACTTC	CASSLQLSSYEQYF
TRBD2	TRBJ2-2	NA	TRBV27	TGTGCCAGCAGTTTCCAGCGGGAGGCCCGAAAGACCGGGGAGCTGTTTTTT	CASSFQREARKTGELFF
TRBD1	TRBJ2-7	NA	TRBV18	TGTGCCAGCTCACCACCTGGGACAGGGGGCCTCTACGAGCAGTACTTC	CASSPPGTGGLYEQYF
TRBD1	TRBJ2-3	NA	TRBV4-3	TGCGCCAGCAGCCAAGAGGGACAGGGAGCAGATACGCAGTATTTT	CASSQEGQGADTQYF
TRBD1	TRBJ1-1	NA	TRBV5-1	TGCGCCAGCGCACAGGGGACGGGAAACACTGAAGCTTTCTTT	CASAQGTGNTEAFF
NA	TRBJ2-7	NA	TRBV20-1	TGCAGTGCTCCTACGCCCGCCGAGCAGTACTTC	CSAPTPAEQYF
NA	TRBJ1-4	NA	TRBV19	TGTGCCAGTAACCGGGAGGGGACTAATGAAAAACTGTTTTTT	CASNREGTNEKLFF
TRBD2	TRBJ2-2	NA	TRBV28	TGTGCCAGCAGTTTAGGCGGGAGGGTTCCCGGGGAGCTGTTTTTT	CASSLGGRVPGELFF
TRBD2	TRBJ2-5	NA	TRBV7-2	TGTGCCAGCAGCTTAGGACTAGCGGAAATAGAGACCCAGTACTTC	CASSLGLAEIETQYF
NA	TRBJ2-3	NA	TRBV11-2	TGTGCCAGCAGCTTCGGACAGAGCACAGATACGCAGTATTTT	CASSFGQSTDTQYF
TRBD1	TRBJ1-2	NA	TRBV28	TGTGCCAGCAGACAAGACTCCAGGGGGCCGAACTATGGCTACACCTTC	CASRQDSRGPNYGYTF
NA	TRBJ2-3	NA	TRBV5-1	TGCGCCGCCCGGGAGCAAGATAATACGCAGTATTTT	CAAREQDNTQYF
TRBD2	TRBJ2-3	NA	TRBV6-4	TGTGCCAGCAGTGAGGCGGGAGGTTCGGATACGCAGTATTTT	CASSEAGGSDTQYF
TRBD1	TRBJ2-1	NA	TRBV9	TGTGCCAGCAGCGTAGTCGGGACAGGGTACAATGAGCAGTTCTTC	CASSVVGTGYNEQFF
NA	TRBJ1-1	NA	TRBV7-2	TGTGCCAGCAGCATCACAGTAATTGAAGCTTTCTTT	CASSITVIEAFF
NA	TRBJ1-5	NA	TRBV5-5	TGTGCCAGCAGCTTGAACAGAGACTTACTCAATCAGCCCCAGCATTTT	CASSLNRDLLNQPQHF
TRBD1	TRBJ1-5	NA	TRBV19	TGTGCCAGTAGTACCTACAGGGGCCAGGGGGATCAGCCCCAGCATTTT	CASSTYRGQGDQPQHF
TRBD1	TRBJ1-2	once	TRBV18	TGTGCCAGCTCAACAGGGGTAATAGGCTACACCTTC	CASSTGVIGYTF
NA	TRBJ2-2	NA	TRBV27	TGTGCCAGCAGTTATACGGGAGTTACCGGGGAGCTGTTTTTT	CASSYTGVTGELFF
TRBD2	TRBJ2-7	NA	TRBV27	TGTGCCAGCAGTTTAGAGGCGGGACTAGCGGGAGGGCCGTTGTACGAGCAGTACTTC	CASSLEAGLAGGPLYEQYF
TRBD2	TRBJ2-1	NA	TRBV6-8	TGCGACAGGACTAGCGGGAGAATCTGCTACAATGAGCAGTTCTTC	CDRTSGRICYNEQFF
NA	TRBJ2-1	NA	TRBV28	TGTGCCAGCAGTTTCTGGGAGGACCGGGGGAATGAGCAGTTCTTC	CASSFWEDRGNEQFF
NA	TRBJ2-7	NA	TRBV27	TGTGCCAGCAGTTCTACGGGACACCCCTACGAGCAGTACTTC	CASSSTGHPYEQYF
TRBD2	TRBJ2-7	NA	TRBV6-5	TGTGCCAGCACGTCGGGACTATCAAGCTCCTACGAGCAGTACTTC	CASTSGLSSSYEQYF
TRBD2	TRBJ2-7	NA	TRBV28	TGTGCCAGCAGTTTAACCGCTAGCGGGAGGTCCTACGAGCAGTACTTC	CASSLTASGRSYEQYF
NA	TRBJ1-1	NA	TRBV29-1	TGCAGCGTTCGATTGGAGGGGAACACTGAAGCTTTCTTT	CSVRLEGNTEAFF
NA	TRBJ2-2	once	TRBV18	TGTGCCAGCTCACCCCGGGACGCTGAGAACACCGGGGAGCTGTTTTTT	CASSPRDAENTGELFF
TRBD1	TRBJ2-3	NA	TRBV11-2	TGTGCCAGCAGCTCGAGGACAGGGAGCACAGATACGCAGTATTTT	CASSSRTGSTDTQYF
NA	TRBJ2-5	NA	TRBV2	TGTGCCAGCAGACTTGACTGGCAAGAGACCCAGTACTTC	CASRLDWQETQYF
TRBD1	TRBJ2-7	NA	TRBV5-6	TGTGCCAGCAGCTTGGCCGGACAGGGGCCGCACTCCTACGAGCAGTACTTC	CASSLAGQGPHSYEQYF
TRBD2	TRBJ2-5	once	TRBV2	TGTGCCAGCAGTGCTAGCGGGATGGGAGGAGAGACCCAGTACTTC	CASSASGMGGETQYF
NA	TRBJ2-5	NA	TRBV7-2	TGTGCCAGCAGCTTACACGCAACAGGGATGGGAGAGACCCAGTACTTC	CASSLHATGMGETQYF
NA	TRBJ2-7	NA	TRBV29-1	TGCAGCGTTCGGTCGGGAAGTCCCTACGAGCAGTACTTC	CSVRSGSPYEQYF